These 26 T cell receptor beta chains were sequenced from one sample in a study of CD8 T cells in Susac syndrome. Reverse transcription of 0.5 to 1 ug RNA was performed with random hexamers. MiXCR, applied by TCRdb to the immunoSEQ multiplex PCR reads, yields one record per CDR3 protein. The sample carries about 200,000 distinct CDR3 sequences, 95% recorded once. The sample was CD4+ T cells from PBMCs. These receptors were obtained from a human donor with multiple sclerosis.

This chain connects TRBV30 to TRBJ2-6; 7 bases fit TRBD1. V was pared by 8 bases and J by 0 bases, with 7 bases of the junction left unmatched. Germline loops: CDR1 GTSNPN, CDR2 SVGIG (reference sequence). This CDR3 region has 15 residues. CDR3 sequence: CATKTGSSGANVLTF. Written as DNA, the CDR3 is TGTGCCACCAAGACAGGGAGCTCTGGGGCCAACGTCCTGACTTTC. Filled out from reference TRBV30 and TRBJ2-6, the complete variable domain reads SQTIHQWPATLVQPVGSPLSLECTVEGTSNPNLYWYRQAAGRGLQLLFYSVGIGQISSEVPQNLSASRPQDRQFILSSKKLLLSDSGFYLCATKTGSSGANVLTFGAGSRLTVL.

This sequence joins TRBV29-1 and TRBJ2-1; D is undetermined. Trimming left V 3 bases short and J 1 base short, with 7 bases between. In germline, CDR1 is SQVTM, CDR2 ANQGSEA. The CDR3 covers 13 residues. The CDR3 DNA reads as TGCAGCGTTGAGGGTCAGTCCTACAATGAGCAGTTCTTC. Translation: CSVEGQSYNEQFF.

The chain couples TRBV30 to TRBJ1-2; D is perhaps TRBD1 (6 bases). CDR1 and CDR2 from the germline V gene are GTSNPN and SVGIG (reference sequence). The CDR3 extends over 15 amino acids. V was clipped by 2 bases and J by 0 bases, with 13 bases between them. CDR3 bases: TGTGCCTGGAGTCCCTGGACAGCTACTAACTATGGCTACACCTTC. Its translation: CAWSPWTATNYGYTF.

J is TRBJ1-4 and V is TRBV3-1; no firm D call. Germline V gives CDR1 LGHDT, CDR2 YNNKEL (reference sequence). The CDR3 is made up of 14 amino acids. V lost 3 bases, J lost 5 bases, and 10 bases lay in between. CDR3 coding DNA: TGTGCCAGCAGCCATCGGCAGCCGAATGAAAAACTGTTTTTT. This gives the protein CASSHRQPNEKLFF. The full variable domain, rest sourced from reference TRBV3-1 and TRBJ1-4, is DTAVSQTPKYLVTQMGNDKSIKCEQNLGHDTMYWYKQDSKKFLKIMFSYNNKELIINETVPNRFSPKSPDKAHLNLHINSLELGDSAVYFCASSHRQPNEKLFFGSGTQLSVL.

The gene calls are TRBV3-1 and TRBJ1-1; possible D gene TRBD1, 6 bases. Germline CDR1 reads LGHDT; CDR2 reads YNNKEL (reference sequence). V lost 4 bases to trimming and J lost 2 bases, with 11 bases between them. CDR3 length: 14 residues. CDR3 sequence: CASSPWDTNTEAFF. The CDR3, as DNA: TGTGCCAGCAGCCCCTGGGACACTAACACTGAAGCTTTCTTT. Full variable domain (remainder filled in from reference TRBV3-1 and TRBJ1-1): DTAVSQTPKYLVTQMGNDKSIKCEQNLGHDTMYWYKQDSKKFLKIMFSYNNKELIINETVPNRFSPKSPDKAHLNLHINSLELGDSAVYFCASSPWDTNTEAFFGQGTRLTVV.

This clonotype was recorded only once. The gene calls are TRBV20-1 and TRBJ2-3; no definite D call. CDR1 and CDR2 from the germline V gene are DFQATT and SNEGSKA (reference sequence). Deletions cut 8 bases from V and 2 bases from J, with 14 bases between. The CDR3 sequence is 13 residues long. CDR3 DNA: TGCAGTAAAATTCCCTCATTCACAGATACGCAGTATTTT. Protein sequence: CSKIPSFTDTQYF.

V is TRBV11-2 and J is TRBJ1-1; 9 bases are shared with TRBD1. The V and J ends lost 5 bases and 1 base, in that order; junction bases with no gene match: 8. This CDR3 has 16 amino acids. The germline V gene has CDR1 SGHAT and CDR2 FQNNGV. The CDR3 coding sequence is TGTGCCAGCAGCCGTACCGGGACAGGGACGAACACTGAAGCTTTCTTT. This encodes CASSRTGTGTNTEAFF.

V and J are TRBV13 and TRBJ2-6, with TRBD1 matching 10 bases. Trimming took 5 bases from V and 2 from J; bases not matched to a gene: 6. This CDR3 comprises 17 residues. Germline CDR1 reads PRHDT; CDR2 reads FYEKMQ (reference sequence). CDR3 bases: TGTGCCAGCAGCCCAGGACAGGGGGAGGCTGGGGCCAACGTCCTGACTTTC. It is translated as CASSPGQGEAGANVLTF.

The J gene is TRBJ2-1, the V gene TRBV14; D assignment may be TRBD1 or TRBD2 (6 bases each). The CDR3 consists of 17 residues. Trimming left V 0 bases short and J 2 bases short, with 14 bases between. The germline V gene encodes CDR1 SGHDN and CDR2 FVKESK. The CDR3 region is CASSQDLRGLTYNEQFF. In DNA form, the CDR3 reads TGTGCCAGCAGCCAAGATCTTCGGGGGCTTACCTACAATGAGCAGTTCTTC.

The V and J genes are TRBV7-2 and TRBJ1-6, with D perhaps matching TRBD1 (5 bases). CDR3 length equals 12 residues. Germline CDR1 SGHTA, CDR2 FQGNSA. The V end was cut by 3 bases, the J end by 9 bases, with 6 bases between. CDR3 in DNA: TGTGCCAGCAGCTTCGACAGTTCACCCCTCCACTTT. This sequence encodes CASSFDSSPLHF.

This chain uses TRBV3-1 with TRBJ2-3; a possible D gene is TRBD2 (5 bases). The V end was cut by 0 bases, the J end by 2 bases, with 9 bases between. CDR1 is LGHDT and CDR2 is YNNKEL in the germline V gene (reference sequence). This CDR3 contains 15 residues. The CDR3 spells CASSQDPADTDTQYF. The CDR3 coding sequence is TGTGCCAGCAGCCAAGACCCAGCGGACACAGATACGCAGTATTTT.

This chain joins TRBV25-1 and TRBJ2-7; a possible D gene is TRBD1 (6 bases). The germline gives CDR1 MGHDK, CDR2 SYGVNS. The CDR3 consists of 13 residues. V lost 6 bases, J lost 10 bases, and 19 bases lay in between. The CDR3 region has the DNA TGTGCCAGCAGCGCTATAACTGGGGGCAAACAGTACTTC. Translating gives CASSAITGGKQYF.

This chain joins TRBV30 and TRBJ1-6, with unresolved D. Germline V gives CDR1 GTSNPN, CDR2 SVGIG (reference sequence). V lost 0 bases, J lost 9 bases, and 12 bases lay in between. This CDR3 spans 14 amino acids. CDR3 nucleotide sequence: TGTGCCTGGAGTGTACTGGGCAGATCTTCACCCCTCCACTTT. Translating it yields CAWSVLGRSSPLHF.

This chain connects TRBV3-1 to TRBJ2-5, with D possibly called TRBD1 or TRBD2 (5 bases each). CDR3 length equals 16 residues. CDR1 is LGHDT and CDR2 is YNNKEL in the germline V gene (reference sequence). V was trimmed by 2 bases and J by 3 bases, leaving 16 bases between them. CDR3 in amino acids: CASSQTIGTWEETQYF. DNA for the CDR3: TGTGCCAGCAGCCAAACAATAGGGACCTGGGAAGAGACCCAGTACTTC.

The chain has TRBV12-3 or TRBV12-4 and TRBJ1-2, with D tentatively TRBD1 (5 bases). V lost 3 bases and J lost 4, with 9 bases in between. The CDR3 is 13 amino acids. CDR3 sequence (DNA): TGTGCCAGCAGTTTGCAGGGCCCCTATGGCTACACCTTC. Amino acids: CASSLQGPYGYTF.

The V and J genes are TRBV30 and TRBJ1-6, with a tentative D call TRBD1 (5 bases). Between the trimmed V and J ends, which lost 5 bases and 12 bases, there was a span of 20 bases. This CDR3 is 14 amino acids long. Germline V lookup: CDR1 GTSNPN, CDR2 SVGIG (reference sequence). In DNA, the CDR3 is TGTGCCTGGGTCAATGACAGAATCGTAGAACCCCTCCACTTT. This codes for CAWVNDRIVEPLHF.

The chain uses TRBV18 and TRBJ2-7; D remains ambiguous. This CDR3 is 15 amino acids long. Germline assignment: CDR1 KGHSH and CDR2 LQKENI. V was cut by 0 bases and J by 3 bases, with 12 bases left in between. The CDR3 DNA sequence: TGTGCCAGCTCACCACCCCAACGGCAGTTCTACGAGCAGTACTTC. Encoded protein: CASSPPQRQFYEQYF.

V is TRBV20-1 and J is TRBJ1-1; D gene ambiguous. Trimming took 5 bases from V and 5 from J, leaving 18 bases between them. The CDR3 length is 14 residues. The V gene's germline CDR1 is DFQATT and CDR2 SNEGSKA (reference sequence). CDR3 DNA: TGCAGTGCTTCGGGGAGCCAGGACCCGACTGAAGCTTTCTTT. It is translated as CSASGSQDPTEAFF.

V and J are TRBV20-1 and TRBJ1-6, with TRBD1 matching 7 bases. V was pared by 2 bases and J by 10 bases, with 11 bases of the junction left unmatched. Per the germline V gene, CDR1 is DFQATT and CDR2 is SNEGSKA (reference sequence). CDR3 length: 15 residues. In DNA, the CDR3 is TGCAGTGCTAGAATTGGAGGGACAGTGGACTCACCCCTCCACTTT. It encodes CSARIGGTVDSPLHF.

V gene TRBV7-9 combines with J gene TRBJ2-1, with a weak D call TRBD1 (6 bases). Germline CDR1 and CDR2: SEHNR and FQNEAQ (reference sequence). V was trimmed by 1 base and J by 7 bases, leaving 11 bases between them. The CDR3 runs 14 residues. CDR3 sequence (DNA): TGTGCCAGCAGCTTAGAACAGGGTGCAAATGAGCAGTTCTTC. Protein sequence: CASSLEQGANEQFF.

V gene TRBV30 combines with J gene TRBJ1-1, with D perhaps TRBD1 (5 bases). Trimming pared 2 bases from V and 5 bases from J, leaving 6 bases between. The germline V gene has CDR1 GTSNPN and CDR2 SVGIG (reference sequence). The CDR3 is 11 amino acids. This CDR3 reads CAWSWGTEAFF. CDR3 DNA: TGTGCCTGGAGTTGGGGGACTGAAGCTTTCTTT.

The chain employs TRBV7-2 and TRBJ2-3; TRBD2 matches 11 bases. With 10 bases clipped from V and 6 bases from J, the junction kept 9 bases outside the gene matches. The CDR3 is made up of 14 amino acids. Germline values: CDR1 SGHTA, CDR2 FQGNSA. CDR3 sequence reads: CATVLAGGPDTQYF. Written as DNA, the CDR3 is TGTGCCACCGTATTAGCGGGGGGGCCGGATACGCAGTATTTT. The whole variable domain, filled in from reference TRBV7-2 and TRBJ2-3, reads GAGVSQSPSNKVTEKGKDVELRCDPISGHTALYWYRQSLGQGLEFLIYFQGNSAPDKSGLPSDRFSAERTGGSVSTLTIQRTQQEDSAVYLCATVLAGGPDTQYFGPGTRLTVL.

The chain combines TRBV7-2 with TRBJ2-7, with D hard to call. Germline-derived CDR1 and CDR2 are SGHTA and FQGNSA. V dropped 2 bases and J dropped 2 bases, with 10 bases sitting between them. The CDR3 is 14 amino acids. The CDR3 here is CASSLSIGPYEQYV. The CDR3 coding sequence is TGTGCCAGCAGCTTATCCATTGGTCCCTACGAGCAGTACGTC.

The V gene is TRBV30, the J gene TRBJ1-6; unclear D gene. V lost 4 bases and J 3 bases, leaving 22 bases between the germline ends. Per germline, CDR1 GTSNPN and CDR2 SVGIG (reference sequence). This CDR3 spans 18 amino acids. CDR3 sequence reads: CAWTLRSGPSGYNSPLHF. CDR3 bases: TGTGCCTGGACCCTGAGGTCGGGCCCGAGTGGCTATAATTCACCCCTCCACTTT.

CDR3 sequence (DNA): TGTGCCTGGAGCACGTCTCCTTCAGAGACCCAGTACTTC. Translating it yields CAWSTSPSETQYF. The V and J genes are TRBV30 and TRBJ2-5; no definite D call. CDR3 size: 13 residues. The germline V and J ends were trimmed by 3 bases and 4 bases, with 12 bases remaining between them. Germline CDR1 and CDR2: GTSNPN and SVGIG (reference sequence).

In this sample, this clonotype turned up a few times. The gene calls are TRBV6-6 and TRBJ1-2; D may be TRBD1 (6 bases). Germline values: CDR1 MNHNY, CDR2 SVGAGI (reference sequence). The V end lost 5 bases, the J end lost 4 bases, and 11 bases lay between the germline ends. CDR3 length: 13 residues. CDR3: CASSVQGSYGYTF. The DNA of the CDR3 is TGTGCCAGCAGTGTACAGGGCAGCTATGGCTACACCTTC.